The text below deals with one T cell receptor (beta chain). Its antigen is still unknown. It was RNA transcripts that yielded the amplified TCR beta CDR3 regions. With the HTBI primer set, the TCR CDR3 went through a first round of RT-PCR. Using its own MiXCR run on the multiplex PCR reads, TCRdb lists one record per CDR3 protein. The data contain roughly 380,000 distinct CDR3 sequences, about 14% of them seen just once; the ten biggest clones take up 9.5% to 12%. This sample stems from a study of T cells in Graves' hyperthyroidism and ophthalmopathy. Overall study: Peripheral blood was taken when the disease was first diagnosed, before any treatment began.

Pregnant or lactating patients were excluded, as were those with uncontrolled infection or other autoimmune disease. Fresh peripheral blood, 9.5 to 10 ml of it, supplied the PBMCs. V gave up 9 bases and J gave up 1 base; unmatched junction bases: 5. CDR3 length: 17 amino acids. The germline CDR1 and CDR2 sequences are KGHDR and SFDVKD. Findings and limits, study-wide: Expanded thyroid clonotypes (above 0.001) were mostly also found in blood.

This rearrangement joins TRBV24-1 to TRBJ2-2, with 15 bases lining up with TRBD2. This receptor was obtained from a woman aged 55-70 years with Graves' hyperthyroidism. Sequences were obtained from blood. The CDR3 sequence is CATSRTSGRGNTGELFF. The DNA for the CDR3 is TGTGCCACCTCTCGGACTAGCGGGAGGGGGAACACCGGGGAGCTGTTTTTT.